Listed below are T cell receptor beta chains from one sample, sequenced in a study of beta chain features in type 1 diabetes. Using immunoSEQ multiplex PCR, the repertoire was profiled, and TCRdb retains in-frame clones only, with some absent. The profile shows about 620,000 clones, about 16% of them singletons. The sequenced sample was naive CD4+ T cells from blood. These receptors came from a man younger than 35 in good health. Both conserved end residues are trimmed from each CDR3. D genes are given only for firm matches.

j_call v_call d_call cdr3_aa
TRBJ1-2 TRBV21-1 - ASSNRGQDYGYT
TRBJ2-1 TRBV19 - ASSILDTTNEQF
TRBJ2-6 TRBV5-1 - ASSLAGSGANVLT
TRBJ2-7 TRBV20-1 - SASESLQY
TRBJ1-4 TRBV4-3 - ASSPRLKPNEKLF
TRBJ1-2 TRBV10-3 - AISGREYGYT
TRBJ1-5 TRBV9 - ASSAHTEGNQPQH
TRBJ2-2 TRBV10-3 - AISVTSLTGELF
TRBJ2-6 TRBV27 TRBD1 ASSRGQMAFVGANVLT
TRBJ2-6 TRBV18 TRBD2 ASSQFLAGGGANVLT
TRBJ2-3 TRBV5-1 - ASSLADASMDTQY
TRBJ2-7 TRBV20-1 - SASQGGEQY
TRBJ1-3 TRBV19 - ASSIRSRSGNTIY
TRBJ2-7 TRBV28 - ASSSSIGEQY
TRBJ1-2 TRBV6-1 - ASSELGVHRYT
TRBJ1-2 TRBV15 - ATSRDQQDYGYT
TRBJ2-5 TRBV9 TRBD1 ASSTDRGRMETQY
TRBJ2-7 TRBV7-3 TRBD1 ASSPRGGQSYEQY
TRBJ1-3 TRBV2 - ASSERQVGNTIY
TRBJ2-2 TRBV14 TRBD1 ASSQVRGLSRTGELF
TRBJ2-3 TRBV30 TRBD2 AWSGTSGGARDTQY
TRBJ1-1 TRBV20-1 - SANRGTEAF
TRBJ1-2 TRBV9 - ASSDPGWYMDYGYT
TRBJ2-2 TRBV28 - ASSSISTGREELF
TRBJ1-2 TRBV19 - ASSIGTGNYGYT
TRBJ2-7 TRBV19 TRBD1 ASPGQEVYEQY
TRBJ1-1 TRBV11-2 TRBD1 ASGKRDSYMNTEAF
TRBJ2-1 TRBV27 - ASSLLDFSSSYNEQF
TRBJ1-2 TRBV5-1 - ASSLASLYGYT
TRBJ2-1 TRBV5-1 - ASSPAESSYNEQF
TRBJ2-2 TRBV14 TRBD2 ASKPTGGRALNAGELF
TRBJ2-1 TRBV7-3 - ASSLKQGSSYNEQF
TRBJ2-5 TRBV18 - ASSPLPDAQETQY
TRBJ2-7 TRBV7-2 TRBD2 ASSRLAGHSSYEQY
TRBJ2-5 TRBV5-4 TRBD1 ASTRQGQETQY
TRBJ1-6 TRBV7-2 - ASSSTGPGGSPLH
TRBJ2-3 TRBV4-1 TRBD2 ASSLAGVVTDTQY
TRBJ2-3 TRBV4-3 - ASSQRVTDTQY
TRBJ2-5 TRBV6-1 TRBD2 ASMTSGRETQY
TRBJ2-1 TRBV11-1 - ASSLGRTYNEQF
TRBJ1-1 TRBV9 - ASSVVAGSLEAF
TRBJ1-2 TRBV6-1 - ASSEGPSVYGYT
TRBJ2-7 TRBV27 TRBD1 ASSRGQASYEQY
TRBJ1-2 TRBV5-1 - ASSSETLVS
TRBJ2-1 TRBV9 TRBD2 ASSGTSGYNEQF
TRBJ2-1 TRBV12-5 TRBD1 ASGSGTGLNEQF
TRBJ2-1 TRBV9 - ASSAEDEQF
TRBJ2-1 TRBV25-1 - ASSLMRPRVGSYNEQF